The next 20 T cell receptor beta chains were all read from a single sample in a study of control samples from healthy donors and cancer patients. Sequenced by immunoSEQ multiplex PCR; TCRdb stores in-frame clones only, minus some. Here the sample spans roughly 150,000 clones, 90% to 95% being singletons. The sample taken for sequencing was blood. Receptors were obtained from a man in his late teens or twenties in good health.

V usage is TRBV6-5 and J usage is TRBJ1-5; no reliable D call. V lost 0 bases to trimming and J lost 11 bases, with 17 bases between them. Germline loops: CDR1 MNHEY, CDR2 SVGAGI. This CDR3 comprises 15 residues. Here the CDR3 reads CASSYSSVESRAQHF. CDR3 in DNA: TGTGCCAGCAGTTACTCGTCTGTGGAATCGAGAGCCCAGCATTTT.

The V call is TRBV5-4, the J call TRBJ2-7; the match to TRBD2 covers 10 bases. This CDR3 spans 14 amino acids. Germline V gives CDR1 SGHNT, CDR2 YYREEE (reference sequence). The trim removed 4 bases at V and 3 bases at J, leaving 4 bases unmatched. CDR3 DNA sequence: TGTGCCAGCAGCCCGAGCGGGGGGGACTACGAGCAGTACTTC. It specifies CASSPSGGDYEQYF.

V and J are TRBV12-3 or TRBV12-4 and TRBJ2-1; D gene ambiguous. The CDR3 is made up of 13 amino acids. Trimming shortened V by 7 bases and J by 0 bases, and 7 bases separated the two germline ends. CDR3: CASNRDSYNEQFF. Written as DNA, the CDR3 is TGTGCCAGCAATAGGGACTCCTACAATGAGCAGTTCTTC.

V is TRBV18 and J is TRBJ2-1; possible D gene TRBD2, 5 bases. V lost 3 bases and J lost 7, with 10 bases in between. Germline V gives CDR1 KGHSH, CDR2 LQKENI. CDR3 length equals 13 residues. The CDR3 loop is CASSPRADNEQFF. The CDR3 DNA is TGTGCCAGCTCACCGAGGGCGGATAATGAGCAGTTCTTC.

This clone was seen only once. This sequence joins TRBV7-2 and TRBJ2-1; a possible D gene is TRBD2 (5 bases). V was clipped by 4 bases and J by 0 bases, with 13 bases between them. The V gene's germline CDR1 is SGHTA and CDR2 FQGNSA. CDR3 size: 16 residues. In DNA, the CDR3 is TGTGCCAGCAGCTCAGCCGGGCGGGTCTCCTACAATGAGCAGTTCTTC. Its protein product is CASSSAGRVSYNEQFF.

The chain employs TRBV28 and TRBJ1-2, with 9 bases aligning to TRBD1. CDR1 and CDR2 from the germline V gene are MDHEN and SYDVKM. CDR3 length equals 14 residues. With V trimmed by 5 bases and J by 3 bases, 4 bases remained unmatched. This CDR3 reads CASSDRDRDYGYTF. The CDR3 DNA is TGTGCCAGCAGTGACCGGGACAGGGACTATGGCTACACCTTC.

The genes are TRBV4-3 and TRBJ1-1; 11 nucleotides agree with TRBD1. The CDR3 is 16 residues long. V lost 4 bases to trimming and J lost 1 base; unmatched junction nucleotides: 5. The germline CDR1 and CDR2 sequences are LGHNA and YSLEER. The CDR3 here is CASSRGQGGENTEAFF. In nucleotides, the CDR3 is TGCGCCAGCAGCCGGGGACAGGGGGGCGAGAACACTGAAGCTTTCTTT.

As DNA, the CDR3 is TGTGCCAGTAGGCCCGGGACAGGGGTTCACGAGCAGTACTTC. Its translation is CASRPGTGVHEQYF. The chain uses TRBV19 and TRBJ2-7; TRBD1 matches at 10 bases. V lost 6 bases, J lost 5 bases, and 7 bases stayed unmatched. Germline V gene data show CDR1 as LNHDA and CDR2 as SQIVND (reference sequence). CDR3 length: 14 amino acids.

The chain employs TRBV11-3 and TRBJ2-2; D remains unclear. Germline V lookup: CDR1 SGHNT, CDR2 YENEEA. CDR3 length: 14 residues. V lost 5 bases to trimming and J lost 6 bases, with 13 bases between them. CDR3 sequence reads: CASSAPITAGELFF. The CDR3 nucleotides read TGTGCCAGCAGCGCACCTATCACGGCCGGGGAGCTGTTTTTT.

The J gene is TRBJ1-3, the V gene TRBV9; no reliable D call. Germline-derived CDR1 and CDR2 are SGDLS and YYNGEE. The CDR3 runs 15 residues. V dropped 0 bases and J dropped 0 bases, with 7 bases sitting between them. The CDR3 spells CASSVDLGSGNTIYF. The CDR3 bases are TGTGCCAGCAGCGTAGACTTGGGCTCTGGAAACACCATATATTTT.

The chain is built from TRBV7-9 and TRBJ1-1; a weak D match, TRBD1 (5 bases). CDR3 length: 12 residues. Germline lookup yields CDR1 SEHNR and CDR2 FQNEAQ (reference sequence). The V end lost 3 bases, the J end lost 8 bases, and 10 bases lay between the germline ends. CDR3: CASSFERDEAFF. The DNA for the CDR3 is TGTGCCAGCAGCTTCGAGAGGGACGAAGCTTTCTTT.

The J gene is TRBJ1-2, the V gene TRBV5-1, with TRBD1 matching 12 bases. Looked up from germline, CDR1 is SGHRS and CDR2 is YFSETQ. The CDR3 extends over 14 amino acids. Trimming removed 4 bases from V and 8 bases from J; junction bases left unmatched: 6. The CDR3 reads CASSPGQGAWGYTF. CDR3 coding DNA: TGCGCCAGCAGCCCGGGACAGGGGGCTTGGGGCTACACCTTC.

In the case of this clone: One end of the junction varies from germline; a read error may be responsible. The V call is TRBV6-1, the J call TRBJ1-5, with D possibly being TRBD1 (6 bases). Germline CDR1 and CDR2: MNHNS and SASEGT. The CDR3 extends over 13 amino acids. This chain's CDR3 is CASNEPPGHKRDF. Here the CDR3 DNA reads TGTGCCAGCAATGAACCCCCGGGACACAAACGAGACTTT.

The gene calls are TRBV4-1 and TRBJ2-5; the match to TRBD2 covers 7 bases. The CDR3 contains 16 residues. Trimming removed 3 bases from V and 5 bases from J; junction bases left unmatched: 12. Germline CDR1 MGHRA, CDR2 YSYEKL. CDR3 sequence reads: CASSQREREIVETQYF. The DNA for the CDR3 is TGCGCCAGCAGCCAGAGGGAGCGGGAAATCGTGGAGACCCAGTACTTC.

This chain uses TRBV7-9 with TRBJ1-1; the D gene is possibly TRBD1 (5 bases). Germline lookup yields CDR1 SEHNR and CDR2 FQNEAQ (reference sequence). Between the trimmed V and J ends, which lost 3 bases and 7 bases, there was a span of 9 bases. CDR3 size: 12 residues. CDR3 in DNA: TGTGCCAGCAGCTTGGGGGACCTTGAAGCTTTCTTT. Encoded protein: CASSLGDLEAFF.

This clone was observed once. CDR3 DNA sequence: TGCGCCAGCAGCCAAGTGGATTTAGGGGTGTGGAACACTGAAGCTTTCTTT. Its translation: CASSQVDLGVWNTEAFF. The genes are TRBV4-1 and TRBJ1-1; maybe TRBD1 (5 bases). Trimming cost V 1 base and J 1 base, with 16 bases left between them. CDR1 and CDR2 (germline): MGHRA, YSYEKL. This CDR3 spans 17 amino acids.

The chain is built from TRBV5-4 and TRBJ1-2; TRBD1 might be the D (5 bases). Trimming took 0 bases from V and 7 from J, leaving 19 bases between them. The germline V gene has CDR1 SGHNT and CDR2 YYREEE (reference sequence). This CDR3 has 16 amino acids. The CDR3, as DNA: TGTGCCAGCAGCTTGGGGCAGGGTTTGAGAGACGGTGGCTACACCTTC. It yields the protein CASSLGQGLRDGGYTF.

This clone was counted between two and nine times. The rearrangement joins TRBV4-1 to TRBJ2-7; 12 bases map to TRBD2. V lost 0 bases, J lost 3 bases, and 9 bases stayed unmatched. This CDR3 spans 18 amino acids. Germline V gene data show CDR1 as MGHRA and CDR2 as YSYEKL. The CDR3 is CASSQEPTLAGGSYEQYF. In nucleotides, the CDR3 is TGCGCCAGCAGCCAAGAACCCACCCTAGCGGGAGGGAGCTACGAGCAGTACTTC.

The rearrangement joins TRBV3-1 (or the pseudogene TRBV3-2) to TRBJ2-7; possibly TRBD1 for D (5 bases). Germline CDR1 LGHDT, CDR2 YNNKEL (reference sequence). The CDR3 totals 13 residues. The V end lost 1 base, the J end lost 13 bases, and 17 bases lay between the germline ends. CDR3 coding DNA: TGTGCCAGCAGCCAAGTTGGTCAGGGAAAACTATACTTC. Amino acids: CASSQVGQGKLYF.

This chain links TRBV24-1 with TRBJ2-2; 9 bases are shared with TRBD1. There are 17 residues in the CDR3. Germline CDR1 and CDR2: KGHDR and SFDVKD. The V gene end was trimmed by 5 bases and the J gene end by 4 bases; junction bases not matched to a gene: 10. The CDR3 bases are TGTGCCACCAGTGGCTCCCGGGACAGGGTTGGCACCGGGGAGCTGTTTTTT. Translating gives CATSGSRDRVGTGELFF.